These 9 T cell receptor beta chains share one sample of origin, sequenced in a study of T cells in Graves' hyperthyroidism and ophthalmopathy. RNA transcripts gave rise to amplified TCR beta CDR3 regions. First-round RT-PCR targeting the TCR CDR3 was performed with the HTBI primer set. TCRdb analysed the multiplex PCR reads with MiXCR anew, one entry per CDR3 protein. The table includes around 290,000 distinct CDR3 sequences, approximately 15% detected once. Sequenced: blood. These receptors originate from a woman aged 55-70 years with Graves' ophthalmopathy.

The chain employs TRBV3-1 and TRBJ2-5; 9 bases are shared with TRBD2. V lost 4 bases, J lost 5 bases, and 14 bases stayed unmatched. The length of the CDR3 is 17 residues. Germline lookup yields CDR1 LGHDT and CDR2 YNNKEL (reference sequence). The CDR3 DNA follows: TGTGCCAGCAGCCCATCTTATTCAGCGGGGGGCGGGGAGACCCAGTACTTC. Protein product: CASSPSYSAGGGETQYF.

This clonotype was seen ten or more times. The chain combines TRBV20-1 with TRBJ2-7; the match to TRBD1 covers 8 bases. Looked up from germline, CDR1 is DFQATT and CDR2 is SNEGSKA (reference sequence). The CDR3 has 12 residues. V gave up 3 bases and J gave up 7 bases; unmatched junction bases: 5. This CDR3 reads CSASTRGLEQYF. The CDR3 coding sequence is TGCAGTGCTAGCACCAGGGGGCTTGAGCAGTACTTC.

This clonotype was found a few times. The rearrangement uses TRBV10-3 and TRBJ2-5; 8 bases match TRBD1. The length of the CDR3 is 13 residues. The V gene end was trimmed by 6 bases and the J gene end by 4 bases; junction bases not matched to a gene: 4. Germline assignment: CDR1 ENHRY and CDR2 SYGVKD. CDR3 nucleotides: TGTGCCATCAGAGAGACAGGGGTAGAGACCCAGTACTTC. Protein: CAIRETGVETQYF.

The table lists this clonotype with many counts. This chain links TRBV24-1 with TRBJ2-3; tentative D call: TRBD1 (5 bases). Germline V gene data show CDR1 as KGHDR and CDR2 as SFDVKD. V lost 4 bases and J 4 bases, leaving 17 bases between the germline ends. This CDR3 has 16 residues. DNA of the CDR3: TGTGCCACCAGTGACAACATACCAGGACAACCAGATACGCAGTATTTT. Amino acids: CATSDNIPGQPDTQYF.

The sample holds many counts of this clonotype. The chain carries TRBV24-1 and TRBJ2-1; 8 positions agree with TRBD2. The CDR3 runs to 17 residues. The V and J ends lost 3 bases and 6 bases, in that order; junction bases with no gene match: 12. From germline, CDR1 is KGHDR and CDR2 SFDVKD. The CDR3 DNA sequence: TGTGCCACCAGTGATCACTTAAGCGGGAGTTGGGTCAATGAGCAGTTCTTC. Amino acid sequence: CATSDHLSGSWVNEQFF.

The V and J genes are TRBV11-3 and TRBJ1-1; a weak D match, TRBD1 (5 bases). V lost 3 bases, J lost 3 bases, and 14 bases lay in between. The length of the CDR3 is 15 residues. Germline V gene sequence: CDR1 SGHNT, CDR2 YENEEA. The CDR3 coding sequence is TGTGCCAGCAGCTTTCGGGGGGTTATGGACACTGAAGCTTTCTTT. As protein: CASSFRGVMDTEAFF.

This clonotype came up many times. The V call is TRBV27, the J call TRBJ2-5, with D maybe TRBD2 (6 bases). The V end lost 1 base, the J end lost 5 bases, and 20 bases lay between the germline ends. The CDR3 is made up of 17 amino acids. In germline, CDR1 is MNHEY, CDR2 SMNVEV (reference sequence). In nucleotides, the CDR3 is TGTGCCAGCAGTTTATTTAGCCTAGCCGGGGGAGGTGAGACCCAGTACTTC. Translated, it gives CASSLFSLAGGGETQYF.

This clonotype showed up just a few times. The CDR3 nucleotides are TGCAGCGTGCGGGACAGGGTCGTTAACGGGGAGCTGTTTTTT. It yields the protein CSVRDRVVNGELFF. V and J are TRBV29-1 and TRBJ2-2; 9 nucleotides match TRBD1. From germline, CDR1 is SQVTM and CDR2 ANQGSEA. The CDR3 is made up of 14 amino acids. Trimming cost V 6 bases and J 7 bases; bases outside gene matches: 9.

In its sample, this clonotype was seen many times. This chain uses TRBV12-3 or TRBV12-4 with TRBJ1-1; D is unresolved. V lost 6 bases and J lost 6, with 14 bases in between. The CDR3 is 13 amino acids. The CDR3 region has the DNA TGTGCCAGCAGGAACACGGATCTGTCTGAAGCTTTCTTT. The encoded protein is CASRNTDLSEAFF.